These 15 T cell receptor beta chains originate from one sample sequenced in a study of control samples from healthy donors and cancer patients. Assay used: immunoSEQ multiplex PCR; TCRdb lists only in-frame clones, some missing. Among 150,000 or so clones listed, about 93% were seen once. Sequencing was performed on blood. Receptors originate from a woman aged 55 to 70 in good health.

The chain carries TRBV28 and TRBJ2-1; D assignment may be TRBD1 or TRBD2 (6 bases each). V shed 8 bases and J shed 6 bases, with 14 bases lying between them. The CDR3 consists of 13 residues. The germline gives CDR1 MDHEN, CDR2 SYDVKM. CDR3 region: CASHLGGRNEQFF. The CDR3 bases are TGTGCCAGCCACCTTGGGGGGCGCAATGAGCAGTTCTTC. Variable domain in full (rest from reference TRBV28 and TRBJ2-1): DVKVTQSSRYLVKRTGEKVFLECVQDMDHENMFWYRQDPGLGLRLIYFSYDVKMKEKGDIPEGYSVSREKKERFSLILESASTNQTSMYLCASHLGGRNEQFFGPGTRLTVL.

The chain joins TRBV28 to TRBJ1-4; TRBD1 is a possible D gene (6 bases). Between the trimmed V and J ends, which lost 10 bases and 7 bases, there was a span of 10 bases. The CDR3 covers 11 residues. Germline CDR1 and CDR2: MDHEN and SYDVKM. The CDR3 coding sequence is TGTGCCATCAAACAGGGTGAAAAACTGTTTTTT. Translating gives CAIKQGEKLFF.

This clone was picked up one time. The CDR3 loop is CASSLDGQGSSYNSPLHF. The CDR3 DNA follows: TGCGCCAGCAGCTTGGACGGACAGGGAAGCTCCTATAATTCACCCCTCCACTTT. This chain connects TRBV5-1 to TRBJ1-6; 8 nucleotides match TRBD1. Germline CDR1 reads SGHRS; CDR2 reads YFSETQ. The CDR3 is 18 residues long. The trim removed 0 bases at V and 0 bases at J, leaving 5 bases unmatched.

The chain couples TRBV13 to TRBJ1-5; no clear D. Trimming took off 0 bases at V and 3 bases at J, with 3 bases between the two ends. This CDR3 is built from 13 residues. The germline V gene has CDR1 PRHDT and CDR2 FYEKMQ (reference sequence). The CDR3 coding sequence is TGTGCCAGCAGCTTAGGCCTCAATCAGCCCCAGCATTTT. Translated: CASSLGLNQPQHF.

The chain has TRBV11-2 and TRBJ2-7, with D possibly matching TRBD2 (5 bases). This CDR3 contains 10 residues. V was trimmed by 8 bases and J by 4 bases, leaving 6 bases between them. The germline CDR1 and CDR2 sequences are SGHAT and FQNNGV. CDR3 protein: CASGGYEQYF. The CDR3 nucleotides are TGTGCCAGCGGCGGGTACGAGCAGTACTTC.

In DNA, the CDR3 is TGCGCCAGCAGCGTCAAAGATACGCAGTATTTT. This codes for CASSVKDTQYF. The chain couples TRBV5-1 to TRBJ2-3, with D unclear. This CDR3 spans 11 amino acids. The germline V and J ends were trimmed by 4 bases and 5 bases, with 5 bases remaining between them. Germline V gives CDR1 SGHRS, CDR2 YFSETQ.

This clone has only one observation. The chain employs TRBV5-1 and TRBJ1-4; 7 positions match TRBD1. J was trimmed by 4 bases and V by 6 bases; bases with no gene match: 6. The CDR3 has 14 amino acids. Germline lookup yields CDR1 SGHRS and CDR2 YFSETQ. The CDR3 coding sequence is TGCGCCAGCACAGTGGGGACAGTTAATGAAAAACTGTTTTTT. Protein product: CASTVGTVNEKLFF.

V gene TRBV25-1 combines with J gene TRBJ1-4; maybe TRBD1 (5 bases). Per the germline V gene, CDR1 is MGHDK and CDR2 is SYGVNS. Trimming stripped 3 bases from V and 4 bases from J, with 12 bases between. The CDR3 runs 15 residues. CDR3 sequence (DNA): TGTGCCAGCAGTGACCACGTTCAGGGTAATGAAAAACTGTTTTTT. It codes for CASSDHVQGNEKLFF.

The rearrangement links TRBV3-1 (or the pseudogene TRBV3-2) to TRBJ2-7; 10 bases line up with TRBD2. V trimming: 1 base; J trimming: 2 bases; junction bases outside the gene matches: 11. This CDR3 region has 18 residues. CDR1 and CDR2 (germline): LGHDT, YNNKEL (reference sequence). The CDR3 sequence: CASSQAHRIAGGPYEQYF. CDR3 bases: TGTGCCAGCAGCCAAGCCCACCGGATAGCGGGGGGCCCCTACGAGCAGTACTTC.

The J gene is TRBJ2-7, the V gene TRBV5-1; 9 bases match TRBD1. The CDR3 runs 13 residues. J lost 13 bases, V lost 4 bases, and 12 bases had no gene match. Germline CDR1 and CDR2: SGHRS and YFSETQ. The CDR3 bases are TGCGCCAGCAGCCTGCAGAGTCGGGACAGGGTATACTTC. As protein: CASSLQSRDRVYF.

The chain employs TRBV4-2 and TRBJ1-2, with 7 bases fitting TRBD1. The ends lost 0 bases at V and 3 bases at J; junction bases unmatched: 4. Germline assignment: CDR1 LGHNA and CDR2 YNFKEQ. This CDR3 has 15 residues. CDR3: CASSQEVQGDYGYTF. For the CDR3, the DNA is TGTGCCAGCAGCCAAGAGGTGCAGGGGGACTATGGCTACACCTTC.

The chain uses TRBV10-3 and TRBJ1-2; D remains ambiguous. Germline CDR1 and CDR2: ENHRY and SYGVKD. The CDR3 sequence is 15 residues long. V gave up 3 bases and J gave up 8 bases, with 19 bases separating them. The CDR3 is CAISDNVRNREGYTF. The CDR3 DNA is TGTGCCATCAGTGATAATGTACGGAATAGGGAGGGCTACACCTTC.

The V and J genes are TRBV19 and TRBJ1-2; TRBD1 matches 9 bases. The CDR3 totals 14 residues. Germline V lookup: CDR1 LNHDA, CDR2 SQIVND (reference sequence). The J segment lost 5 bases and the V segment lost 6 bases, leaving 7 bases of the junction unmatched. CDR3 sequence: CASRNDRGTYGYTF. In DNA, the CDR3 is TGTGCCAGTAGAAACGACAGGGGGACATATGGCTACACCTTC.

This chain links TRBV5-6 with TRBJ1-3; tentatively, D is TRBD1 (6 bases). This CDR3 has 14 residues. Trimming pared 0 bases from V and 3 bases from J, leaving 7 bases between. Germline CDR1 SGHDT, CDR2 YYEEEE. CDR3 sequence: CASSLGTVGNTIYF. The CDR3 DNA follows: TGTGCCAGCAGCTTGGGGACAGTTGGAAACACCATATATTTT.

The CDR3 DNA follows: TGTGCCAGCAGAAGAAACACCATATATTTT. This translates into CASRRNTIYF. The chain couples TRBV6-6 to TRBJ1-3; no definite D call. The CDR3 contains 10 residues. V lost 6 bases to trimming and J lost 5 bases, with 2 bases between them. Germline values: CDR1 MNHNY, CDR2 SVGAGI (reference sequence).